A selection of T cell receptor beta chains follows, all from one sample in a study of cytomegalovirus exposure and HLA in healthy donors. Generated by immunoSEQ multiplex PCR, the TCRdb table keeps only in-frame clones and is missing some. Of 90,000 to 110,000 clones detected, just under 70% appear once; the ten largest clones hold around 5.4%. Input material: PBMCs. These receptors all come from a woman in her seventies in good health and CMV-seropositive. The CDR3 runs from the conserved cysteine through the conserved F or W. Fields, in order: D gene, clone size, J gene, V gene, CDR3 DNA, CDR3 protein. The D gene is left open where the match is weak. Size is omitted from some rows. Given values are once, few, many or a class for expanded clones.

d_call: TRBD2; clone_size: NA; j_call: TRBJ2-5; v_call: TRBV2; cdr3_nt: TGTGCCAGCAGCCCTGGACTAGCGGGGGGGGAAGAGACCCAGTACTTC; cdr3_aa: CASSPGLAGGEETQYF
d_call: TRBD1; clone_size: NA; j_call: TRBJ1-2; v_call: TRBV13; cdr3_nt: TGTGCCAGCAGGAAACAGGGGGTTTTCTATGGCTACACCTTC; cdr3_aa: CASRKQGVFYGYTF
d_call: TRBD1; clone_size: NA; j_call: TRBJ1-5; v_call: TRBV7-2; cdr3_nt: TGTGCCAGCAGCTTAACCAGGGGGCGAGGCAATCAGCCCCAGCATTTT; cdr3_aa: CASSLTRGRGNQPQHF
d_call: TRBD2; clone_size: NA; j_call: TRBJ2-1; v_call: TRBV5-1; cdr3_nt: TGCGCCAGCAGCGCCTTAGCGGGGGGGCACAATGAGCAGTTCTTC; cdr3_aa: CASSALAGGHNEQFF
d_call: NA; clone_size: NA; j_call: TRBJ2-2; v_call: TRBV7-2; cdr3_nt: TGTGCCAGCAGCTTAGGGGACTTAAACGGGGAGCTGTTTTTT; cdr3_aa: CASSLGDLNGELFF
d_call: NA; clone_size: NA; j_call: TRBJ2-2; v_call: TRBV10-3; cdr3_nt: TGTGCCATCAGCCGACATGAGAACACCGGGGAGCTGTTTTTT; cdr3_aa: CAISRHENTGELFF
d_call: NA; clone_size: NA; j_call: TRBJ2-3; v_call: TRBV30; cdr3_nt: TGTGCCTGGAGTGTAGGGGATCCAGATACGCAGTATTTT; cdr3_aa: CAWSVGDPDTQYF
d_call: TRBD2; clone_size: NA; j_call: TRBJ2-1; v_call: TRBV7-6; cdr3_nt: TGTGCCAGCAGCTTAGGGGGACTAGCGGGGGGAGTTAATGAGCAGTTCTTC; cdr3_aa: CASSLGGLAGGVNEQFF
d_call: NA; clone_size: NA; j_call: TRBJ2-5; v_call: TRBV6-5; cdr3_nt: TGTGCCAGCAGTTACGGGGGGGCGGGTCAAGAGACCCAGTACTTC; cdr3_aa: CASSYGGAGQETQYF
d_call: NA; clone_size: many; j_call: TRBJ2-1; v_call: TRBV7-9; cdr3_nt: TGTGCCAGCAGCCGAATAGGGGTACATGAGCAGTTCTTC; cdr3_aa: CASSRIGVHEQFF
d_call: NA; clone_size: NA; j_call: TRBJ1-5; v_call: TRBV5-6; cdr3_nt: TGTGCCAGCAGCTCTGGGCTCAATCAGCCCCAGCATTTT; cdr3_aa: CASSSGLNQPQHF
d_call: TRBD1; clone_size: NA; j_call: TRBJ2-7; v_call: TRBV29-1; cdr3_nt: TGCAGCGTTGAAGAAGGGACAGGGCGGGAGCAGTACTTC; cdr3_aa: CSVEEGTGREQYF
d_call: NA; clone_size: NA; j_call: TRBJ1-3; v_call: TRBV6-1; cdr3_nt: TGTGCCAGCAGTGAAGGTCCGTGGGGGAGGGAAAGCTCTGGAAACACCATATATTTT; cdr3_aa: CASSEGPWGRESSGNTIYF
d_call: NA; clone_size: NA; j_call: TRBJ2-1; v_call: TRBV6-5; cdr3_nt: TGTGCCAGCAGTTTCCTAGGGGGTTCCTACAATGAGCAGTTCTTC; cdr3_aa: CASSFLGGSYNEQFF
d_call: NA; clone_size: NA; j_call: TRBJ1-1; v_call: TRBV5-8; cdr3_nt: TGTGCCAGCAGCTTATTGACGGGGAACACTGAAGCTTTCTTT; cdr3_aa: CASSLLTGNTEAFF
d_call: NA; clone_size: NA; j_call: TRBJ1-2; v_call: TRBV29-1; cdr3_nt: TGCAGCGTTGAACGAGCGTCTGTCTATGGCTACACCTTC; cdr3_aa: CSVERASVYGYTF
d_call: NA; clone_size: NA; j_call: TRBJ1-2; v_call: TRBV30; cdr3_nt: TGTGCCTGGAGTTTAGCGCGAAATGGCTACACCTTC; cdr3_aa: CAWSLARNGYTF
d_call: NA; clone_size: NA; j_call: TRBJ1-6; v_call: TRBV2; cdr3_nt: TGTGCCAGCAGTGGTATGGGGACTTATAATTCACCCCTCCACTTT; cdr3_aa: CASSGMGTYNSPLHF
d_call: NA; clone_size: few; j_call: TRBJ1-2; v_call: TRBV20-1; cdr3_nt: TGCAGTGCTAGAGACGGTTACGGCTACACCTTC; cdr3_aa: CSARDGYGYTF
d_call: TRBD1; clone_size: NA; j_call: TRBJ2-2; v_call: TRBV29-1; cdr3_nt: TGCAGCGTTGACAGAACCGGGACAGGGGGGACCGGGGAGCTGTTTTTT; cdr3_aa: CSVDRTGTGGTGELFF
d_call: NA; clone_size: NA; j_call: TRBJ1-2; v_call: TRBV19; cdr3_nt: TGTGCCAGTAGTATCCCAACAGGGTTTTCTTCTTTCTATGGCTACACCTTC; cdr3_aa: CASSIPTGFSSFYGYTF
d_call: NA; clone_size: NA; j_call: TRBJ1-6; v_call: TRBV10-3; cdr3_nt: TGTGCCATCAGTGAGTCGTCGGTCGATAATTCACCCCTCCACTTT; cdr3_aa: CAISESSVDNSPLHF
d_call: TRBD1; clone_size: few; j_call: TRBJ2-3; v_call: TRBV5-6; cdr3_nt: TGTGCCAGCAGGATAAGGACAGGGGGTCGGGGAGATACGCAGTATTTT; cdr3_aa: CASRIRTGGRGDTQYF
d_call: TRBD1; clone_size: once; j_call: TRBJ2-3; v_call: TRBV5-1; cdr3_nt: TGCGCCAGCAGCTCCAGGGGGAAGGGGGCCACAGATACGCAGTATTTT; cdr3_aa: CASSSRGKGATDTQYF
d_call: TRBD1; clone_size: few; j_call: TRBJ1-1; v_call: TRBV19; cdr3_nt: TGTGCCAGTAGTACTGGACAGGGAACTGAAGCTTTCTTT; cdr3_aa: CASSTGQGTEAFF
d_call: TRBD1; clone_size: NA; j_call: TRBJ1-2; v_call: TRBV5-4; cdr3_nt: TGTGCCAGCAGCATCAGGACAGGGAACTATGGCTACACCTTC; cdr3_aa: CASSIRTGNYGYTF
d_call: TRBD1; clone_size: few; j_call: TRBJ2-7; v_call: TRBV2; cdr3_nt: TGTGCCAGCAGAGAGGGGCGGGACAGGGCCCACGAGCAGTACTTC; cdr3_aa: CASREGRDRAHEQYF
d_call: TRBD1; clone_size: NA; j_call: TRBJ2-5; v_call: TRBV5-1; cdr3_nt: TGCGCCAGCAGCCAGACAGGGATTCAAGAGACCCAGTACTTC; cdr3_aa: CASSQTGIQETQYF
d_call: NA; clone_size: NA; j_call: TRBJ1-2; v_call: TRBV10-3; cdr3_nt: TGTGCCATCAGTGAACTCTATGGCTACACCTTC; cdr3_aa: CAISELYGYTF
d_call: NA; clone_size: once; j_call: TRBJ1-4; v_call: TRBV7-9; cdr3_nt: TGTGCCAGCAGCTTTGACCCCCGCGCGAGGGAAGGAAAACTGTTTTTT; cdr3_aa: CASSFDPRAREGKLFF
d_call: NA; clone_size: many; j_call: TRBJ2-1; v_call: TRBV10-3; cdr3_nt: TGTGCCATCTCCGCGGGAAATGAGCAGTTCTTC; cdr3_aa: CAISAGNEQFF
d_call: NA; clone_size: NA; j_call: TRBJ1-1; v_call: TRBV19; cdr3_nt: TGTGCCAGTAGTATTACACGCACTGAAGCTTTCTTT; cdr3_aa: CASSITRTEAFF
d_call: NA; clone_size: NA; j_call: TRBJ2-5; v_call: TRBV5-1; cdr3_nt: TGCGCCAGCAGCTTGGGTGGGGCGGGGATACAAGAGACCCAGTACTTC; cdr3_aa: CASSLGGAGIQETQYF
d_call: NA; clone_size: few; j_call: TRBJ1-5; v_call: TRBV11-2; cdr3_nt: TGTGCCAGCAGCTTAGAGGAGTGGCAGCCCCAGCATTTT; cdr3_aa: CASSLEEWQPQHF
d_call: TRBD1; clone_size: few; j_call: TRBJ2-1; v_call: TRBV19; cdr3_nt: TGTGCCAGCCGACAGGGAATCGGCTACAATGAGCAGTTCTTC; cdr3_aa: CASRQGIGYNEQFF
d_call: TRBD1; clone_size: NA; j_call: TRBJ2-7; v_call: TRBV18; cdr3_nt: TGTGCCAGCTCACCGGGACAGGGGGGAAACTACGAGCAGTATTTC; cdr3_aa: CASSPGQGGNYEQYF
d_call: TRBD1; clone_size: few; j_call: TRBJ2-7; v_call: TRBV5-1; cdr3_nt: TGCGCCAGCAAGTTTGGACAGGGATCCTACGAGCAGTACTTC; cdr3_aa: CASKFGQGSYEQYF
d_call: NA; clone_size: NA; j_call: TRBJ2-7; v_call: TRBV10-3; cdr3_nt: TGTGCCATCAGTGACGGCTCCTACGAGCAGTACTTC; cdr3_aa: CAISDGSYEQYF
d_call: TRBD1; clone_size: once; j_call: TRBJ1-2; v_call: TRBV7-9; cdr3_nt: TGTGCCAGCAGCATAAACAGGGGGGACTACACCTTC; cdr3_aa: CASSINRGDYTF
d_call: NA; clone_size: NA; j_call: TRBJ1-5; v_call: TRBV7-2; cdr3_nt: TGTGCCAGCAGCTCAGCCCGGGGAGAGAGACAGCCCCAGCATTTT; cdr3_aa: CASSSARGERQPQHF
d_call: NA; clone_size: few; j_call: TRBJ1-1; v_call: TRBV7-2; cdr3_nt: TGTGCCAGCAGCTTAGCACAGTTGAACACTGAAGCTTTCTTT; cdr3_aa: CASSLAQLNTEAFF
d_call: TRBD2; clone_size: NA; j_call: TRBJ2-3; v_call: TRBV4-3; cdr3_nt: TGCGCCAGCAGCCAAGCTATCACTAGCGGGGGGGATACGCAGTATTTT; cdr3_aa: CASSQAITSGGDTQYF
d_call: NA; clone_size: few; j_call: TRBJ2-7; v_call: TRBV7-9; cdr3_nt: TGTGCCAGCAGCCGACTTTCCTACGAGCAGTACTTC; cdr3_aa: CASSRLSYEQYF
d_call: TRBD1; clone_size: few; j_call: TRBJ1-5; v_call: TRBV19; cdr3_nt: TGTGCCAGTAAAAGGACAGGGTACAATCAGCCCCAGCATTTT; cdr3_aa: CASKRTGYNQPQHF
d_call: NA; clone_size: once; j_call: TRBJ1-2; v_call: TRBV25-1; cdr3_nt: TGTGCCAGCAGTGAAAGGGGGAAGGTTGGCTATGGCTACACCTTC; cdr3_aa: CASSERGKVGYGYTF
d_call: TRBD2; clone_size: once; j_call: TRBJ2-5; v_call: TRBV11-2; cdr3_nt: TGTGCCAGCAGCCGAAAACATCCGGGACTAGCGGGGGAAGAGACCCAGTACTTC; cdr3_aa: CASSRKHPGLAGEETQYF
d_call: NA; clone_size: NA; j_call: TRBJ1-6; v_call: TRBV6-4; cdr3_nt: TGTGCCAGAGATCGGACAGAAGGCTCCTATAATTCACCCCTCCACTTT; cdr3_aa: CARDRTEGSYNSPLHF
d_call: TRBD2; clone_size: NA; j_call: TRBJ2-1; v_call: TRBV29-1; cdr3_nt: TGCAGCGCCCCTCGCGGGGGGGTCAATGAGCAGTTCTTC; cdr3_aa: CSAPRGGVNEQFF
d_call: TRBD1; clone_size: NA; j_call: TRBJ1-1; v_call: TRBV14; cdr3_nt: TGTGCCAGCAGCCCCAGGGGGCTGGGGACTGAAGCTTTCTTT; cdr3_aa: CASSPRGLGTEAFF
d_call: TRBD1; clone_size: NA; j_call: TRBJ1-5; v_call: TRBV7-8; cdr3_nt: TGTGCCAGCAGCTTAGGAGCAGGGGGCAGGAGTAGTGGCAATCAGCCCCAGCATTTT; cdr3_aa: CASSLGAGGRSSGNQPQHF
d_call: TRBD2; clone_size: NA; j_call: TRBJ2-1; v_call: TRBV4-2; cdr3_nt: TGTGCCAGCAGCCTAGCGGGGAATTACAATGAGCAGTTCTTC; cdr3_aa: CASSLAGNYNEQFF
d_call: TRBD2; clone_size: once; j_call: TRBJ2-2; v_call: TRBV11-2; cdr3_nt: TGTGCCAGCAGCCGTAGCGGGGGGGCAGGAACCGGGGAGCTGTTTTTT; cdr3_aa: CASSRSGGAGTGELFF
d_call: NA; clone_size: NA; j_call: TRBJ2-1; v_call: TRBV19; cdr3_nt: TGTGCCAGTAGGGGGCAAACCTACAATGAGCAGTTCTTC; cdr3_aa: CASRGQTYNEQFF
d_call: NA; clone_size: NA; j_call: TRBJ2-4; v_call: TRBV30; cdr3_nt: TGTGCCTGGAGTGTAACAGGGCTGGACATTCAGTACTTC; cdr3_aa: CAWSVTGLDIQYF
d_call: NA; clone_size: few; j_call: TRBJ1-1; v_call: TRBV30; cdr3_nt: TGTGCCTCACAGACAGGTCCCGGGGTAACTGAAGCTTTCTTT; cdr3_aa: CASQTGPGVTEAFF
d_call: TRBD1; clone_size: NA; j_call: TRBJ1-2; v_call: TRBV10-3; cdr3_nt: TGTGCCATCAGTGGGACAGGTCTCGGCTATGGCTACACCTTC; cdr3_aa: CAISGTGLGYGYTF
d_call: TRBD1; clone_size: NA; j_call: TRBJ1-2; v_call: TRBV12-5; cdr3_nt: TGTGCTAGTGGTTTGCCCCCTTTGGGGACAGCCGTCTATGGCTACACCTTC; cdr3_aa: CASGLPPLGTAVYGYTF
d_call: TRBD1; clone_size: NA; j_call: TRBJ1-4; v_call: TRBV6-6; cdr3_nt: TGTGCCAGCAGCCTCGGACAGGGTCATGAAAAACTGTTTTTT; cdr3_aa: CASSLGQGHEKLFF
d_call: TRBD2; clone_size: NA; j_call: TRBJ2-5; v_call: TRBV6-6; cdr3_nt: TGTGCCAGCAGAGCGGGGGGGCAAGAGACCCAGTACTTC; cdr3_aa: CASRAGGQETQYF
d_call: TRBD1; clone_size: few; j_call: TRBJ1-3; v_call: TRBV5-4; cdr3_nt: TGTGCCAGCAGCTTGGAAATCAGGACAGGGAGCTCTGGAAACACCATATATTTT; cdr3_aa: CASSLEIRTGSSGNTIYF